The sample holds many counts of the clone carrying this TCR beta chain. The antigen remains undetermined. These data originate in a study of Graves' ophthalmopathy and Graves' hyperthyroidism. The CDR3 spans 15 residues. Looked up from germline, CDR1 is MDHEN and CDR2 is SYDVKM. V was clipped by 4 bases and J by 5 bases, with 18 bases between them. The study's findings and limits: Stable hyperthyroidism and ophthalmopathy were told apart by a 13-signature model, which achieved 85% to 90% sensitivity and 81.08% specificity.

TCR beta CDR3 amplification used RNA transcripts. RT-PCR was first run with HTBI primers, then multiplex PCR in a second round. TCRdb recomputed calls from the multiplex PCR reads with MiXCR, one row per CDR3 protein. This sample has tens of thousands of distinct CDR3 sequences; roughly 49% occur once, and the top ten carry 20% to 30%. The term stable hyperthyroidism indicated an absence of ophthalmopathy within 18 months of follow-up. Hyperthyroidism patients had new diagnoses, durations under 2 months, and ages of 18 to 65. The diagnostic workup employed clinical symptoms, serum thyroxine, TRAb, thyroid ultrasound and orbital computed tomography.

The chain has TRBV28 and TRBJ2-7; D may be TRBD1 (5 bases). Sequenced sample: peripheral blood. The sequence was obtained from an adult woman with stable Graves' hyperthyroidism. The CDR3 loop is CASSSLDSPRDEQYF. The CDR3 DNA is TGTGCCAGCAGTTCCCTCGACAGCCCTAGGGACGAGCAGTACTTC.